A selection of T cell receptor beta chains follows, all from one sample in a study of cytomegalovirus exposure and HLA in healthy donors. The data were produced by immunoSEQ multiplex PCR, yet TCRdb's version contains in-frame clones alone and is incomplete. The sample consists of about 160,000 clones, roughly 78% of them appearing once. The sequencing input was PBMCs. Every receptor here comes from a man aged 35-49 years in good health and CMV-seropositive. Both conserved end residues are part of each CDR3. A D gene is named only where the DNA matches it firmly. Clone size, where shown, is once, few, many, or a class for clones that have expanded.

clone size	V gene	D gene	J gene	CDR3 DNA	CDR3 protein
-	TRBV7-9	-	TRBJ2-3	TGTGCCAGCATCCTCGGTGAAGGACTTTCTTTCACAGATACGCAGTATTTT	CASILGEGLSFTDTQYF
few	TRBV6-6	-	TRBJ2-7	TGTGCCAGCAGTTACTCGAGTCTACTTACCTCCTACGAGCAGTACTTC	CASSYSSLLTSYEQYF
-	TRBV5-1	TRBD2	TRBJ2-4	TGCGCCAGCAGCCTTCGAACGGGACTAGCGGGGGGGCAGGCCAAAAACATTCAGTACTTC	CASSLRTGLAGGQAKNIQYF
-	TRBV7-3	TRBD1	TRBJ1-2	TGTGCCAGCAGCTCGGGACAGGCCGACGTCCTTCGGACCTTC	CASSSGQADVLRTF
-	TRBV4-2	-	TRBJ2-5	TGTGCCAGCAGCCAGGGGGGTGACCGGGAACATCGCCCAGAGACCCAGTACTTC	CASSQGGDREHRPETQYF
-	TRBV29-1	-	TRBJ1-3	TGCAGCGTTGAAGACAGGGGAAAATCTGGAAACACCATATATTTT	CSVEDRGKSGNTIYF
-	TRBV4-1	TRBD2	TRBJ2-3	TGCGCCAGCAGCAGCGGGGGGTTAAGGGATACGCAGTATTTT	CASSSGGLRDTQYF
-	TRBV10-3	TRBD2	TRBJ2-2	TGTGCCATTGGGACTAGCGGGGGAACCGGGGAGCTGTTTTTT	CAIGTSGGTGELFF
-	TRBV6-5	-	TRBJ1-6	TGTGCCAGCAGTTTACAGGGCCCTATGAGGCCCCTCCACTTT	CASSLQGPMRPLHF
-	TRBV11-1	-	TRBJ2-2	TGTGCCAGCAGCTTAGTGGGCAACACCGGGGAGCTGTTTTTT	CASSLVGNTGELFF
-	TRBV7-2	TRBD2	TRBJ2-7	TGTGCCAGCAGCCTGACTTCTAGCGGGGGGTACGAGCAGTACTTC	CASSLTSSGGYEQYF